The clone carrying this TCR beta chain was seen repeatedly, ten times or more. Trimming left V 4 bases short and J 4 bases short, with 13 bases between. Germline CDR1 is SEHNR and CDR2 is FQNEAQ (reference sequence). This CDR3 is 14 amino acids long. These data originate in a study of glioma-infiltrating T cells. Amplification of TCR alpha and beta CDR3 regions from RNA used iRepertoire nested multiplex PCR. TCRdb reprocessed the multiplex PCR reads via MiXCR and lists one record per CDR3 protein. The table has about 190,000 distinct CDR3 sequences, roughly a third seen once. Material for sequencing was glioma tissue, nonneoplastic brain tissue, or PBMCs (not recorded which). J is TRBJ1-2 and V is TRBV7-9; D is unresolved. This TCR came from a human donor with low-grade glioma or glioblastoma, undergoing nonglioma brain surgery, or in good health (not recorded which). In DNA, the CDR3 is TGTGCCAGCAGCTCTACTACCAAGGGCTATGGCTACACCTTC. Its translation is CASSSTTKGYGYTF.